The 27 T cell receptor beta chains given below trace back to one sample, sequenced in a study of T-cell memory formation after mild COVID-19 (dated by TCRdb to the early 2020s). The library was made by 5' RACE. Sequencing took place on an Illumina NovaSeq 6000. TCRdb ran its own pipeline on the public reads, namely fastp trimming at Q25 and MiXCR clone calling, and kept in-frame beta chains. A single entry per CDR3 protein holds the most common genes and DNA from its merged rows. In all, the sample holds roughly 280,000 distinct CDR3 sequences, and roughly 8.2% of those were seen once. Around a fifth of the sample rests with the top ten. The sample comprised PBMCs or a T cell subset sorted from them (not recorded which). The receptors were gathered from a man younger than 30 who had mild COVID-19 (a few samples of this study predate the infection). The sample titles of this study are shuffled in the database, so cell type and time point are left out; the donor was told from shared clones.

This sequence joins TRBV9 and TRBJ2-2, with D hard to call. Deletions cut 1 base from V and 1 base from J, with 11 bases between. The CDR3 has 16 amino acids. Germline CDR1 and CDR2: SGDLS and YYNGEE. CDR3 coding DNA: TGTGCCAGCAGCGTAAATTCGGGTCTGAACACCGGGGAGCTGTTTTTT. Its translation: CASSVNSGLNTGELFF.

The chain carries TRBV20-1 and TRBJ2-5, with D perhaps matching TRBD1 (5 bases). The germline CDR1 and CDR2 sequences are DFQATT and SNEGSKA (reference sequence). The CDR3 covers 13 residues. V lost 3 bases and J lost 5, with 13 bases in between. In nucleotides, the CDR3 is TGCAGTGCTAGGGCACCTCCAGGGGAGACCCAGTACTTC. Protein: CSARAPPGETQYF.

The V and J genes are TRBV24-1 and TRBJ1-4; no clear D gene. The CDR3 length is 12 residues. V shed 3 bases and J shed 10 bases, with 8 bases lying between them. From germline, CDR1 is KGHDR and CDR2 SFDVKD. The CDR3 is CATSDPGGKLFF. CDR3 nucleotides: TGTGCCACCAGTGATCCCGGTGGAAAACTGTTTTTT.

The gene calls are TRBV11-2 and TRBJ2-3; TRBD2 agrees at 9 bases. Losses at the gene ends were 4 bases for V and 8 bases for J; bases not matched to a gene: 10. Looked up from germline, CDR1 is SGHAT and CDR2 is FQNNGV. The CDR3 is 15 residues long. CDR3 in DNA: TGTGCCAGCAGCTCCGTAGCGGGGGCGCCAGGTACGCAGTATTTT. Translation: CASSSVAGAPGTQYF. The full variable domain, its missing parts supplied by reference TRBV11-2 and TRBJ2-3, is EAGVAQSPRYKIIEKRQSVAFWCNPISGHATLYWYQQILGQGPKLLIQFQNNGVVDDSQLPKDRFSAERLKGVDSTLKIQPAKLEDSAVYLCASSSVAGAPGTQYFGPGTRLTVL.

This clonotype came up many times. The rearrangement joins TRBV11-2 to TRBJ1-4; D remains ambiguous. CDR3 size: 15 residues. CDR1 is SGHAT, CDR2 FQNNGV, per germline. The V gene lost 0 bases and the J gene lost 10 bases, with 15 bases spanning the gap. The CDR3 here is CASSLDRQGGVKLFF. CDR3 bases: TGTGCCAGCAGCTTAGATCGACAAGGAGGCGTAAAACTGTTTTTT.

This sequence joins TRBV5-1 and TRBJ2-1, with unresolved D. CDR3 length equals 14 residues. Germline V lookup: CDR1 SGHRS, CDR2 YFSETQ. V gave up 2 bases and J gave up 5 bases, with 11 bases separating them. CDR3 sequence: CASSLQSSNNEQFF. CDR3 coding DNA: TGCGCCAGCAGCTTACAGTCTAGTAACAATGAGCAGTTCTTC.

This sequence joins TRBV6-5 and TRBJ2-7; D unclear. Trimming removed 6 bases from V and 2 bases from J, with 14 bases in between. The CDR3 contains 14 residues. The germline CDR1 and CDR2 sequences are MNHEY and SVGAGI. The CDR3 region has the DNA TGTGCCAGCAGCCCTAGGGCCTTCGCCTACGAGCAGTACTTC. It yields the protein CASSPRAFAYEQYF.

This clonotype was recorded many times. The chain combines TRBV6-4 with TRBJ2-2; 9 bases agree with TRBD1. CDR3 length equals 14 residues. With V trimmed by 0 bases and J by 7 bases, 0 bases remained unmatched. Germline CDR1 MRHNA, CDR2 SNTAGT. The CDR3 DNA reads TGTGCCAGCAGTGACTCGACAGGGGGCGGGGAGCTGTTTTTT. Protein sequence: CASSDSTGGGELFF.

In its sample, this clonotype was seen a few times. V and J are TRBV5-1 and TRBJ1-1, with 10 bases matching TRBD1. The CDR3 consists of 16 residues. With V trimmed by 0 bases and J by 5 bases, 7 bases remained unmatched. Per the germline V gene, CDR1 is SGHRS and CDR2 is YFSETQ. CDR3 protein: CASSLAGTGVNTEAFF. As DNA, the CDR3 is TGCGCCAGCAGCTTGGCCGGGACAGGGGTTAATACTGAAGCTTTCTTT. Together with reference TRBV5-1 and TRBJ1-1, the CDR3 gives the full variable domain: KAGVTQTPRYLIKTRGQQVTLSCSPISGHRSVSWYQQTPGQGLQFLFEYFSETQRNKGNFPGRFSGRQFSNSRSEMNVSTLELGDSALYLCASSLAGTGVNTEAFFGQGTRLTVV.

The rearrangement uses TRBV24-1 and TRBJ2-3; 14 positions agree with TRBD2. Trimming removed 5 bases from V and 5 bases from J; junction bases left unmatched: 5. CDR3 size: 16 residues. Germline values: CDR1 KGHDR, CDR2 SFDVKD. The CDR3 coding sequence is TGTGCCACCAGTGGATTCGGGACTAGCGGGGGAGATACGCAGTATTTT. Translating it yields CATSGFGTSGGDTQYF.

This clonotype appeared many times. J is TRBJ1-3 and V is TRBV4-2, with D hard to call. Germline loops: CDR1 LGHNA, CDR2 YNFKEQ. V was trimmed by 0 bases and J by 4 bases, leaving 13 bases between them. The CDR3 spans 16 residues. In DNA, the CDR3 is TGTGCCAGCAGCCAAGATTTAACCGCGGGGGGAAACACCATATATTTT. As protein: CASSQDLTAGGNTIYF.

This clonotype came up many times. As DNA, the CDR3 is TGTGCCAGCAGCTTGGGGCCTTCCAAGACAGATACGCAGTATTTT. This sequence encodes CASSLGPSKTDTQYF. This chain uses TRBV5-4 with TRBJ2-3; no firm D call. Trimming took 0 bases from V and 3 from J, leaving 11 bases between them. The CDR3 extends over 15 amino acids. Germline CDR1 and CDR2: SGHNT and YYREEE (reference sequence).

This clonotype came up a few times. The chain uses TRBV2 and TRBJ1-4; no clear D gene. V lost 5 bases and J 7 bases, leaving 5 bases between the germline ends. Looked up from germline, CDR1 is SNHLY and CDR2 is FYNNEI. This CDR3 spans 11 amino acids. The CDR3 DNA follows: TGTGCCAGCAGTTCCACTGAAAAACTGTTTTTT. This gives the protein CASSSTEKLFF.

This clonotype has only a few counts. This chain links TRBV15 with TRBJ2-6; 7 bases are a match to TRBD2. Germline V gene sequence: CDR1 LNHNV, CDR2 YYDKDF (reference sequence). The CDR3 loop spans 17 amino acids. With 5 bases clipped from V and 1 base from J, the junction kept 8 bases outside the gene matches. CDR3 sequence (DNA): TGTGCCACCAGCGCCCGGCGGGGGTGGTCTGGGGCCAACGTCCTGACTTTC. Translating it yields CATSARRGWSGANVLTF. The full variable domain, in which reference TRBV15 and TRBJ2-6 provide the parts outside the CDR3, is DAMVIQNPRYQVTQFGKPVTLSCSQTLNHNVMYWYQQKSSQAPKLLFHYYDKDFNNEADTPDNFQSRRPNTSFCFLDIRSPGLGDTAMYLCATSARRGWSGANVLTFGAGSRLTVL.

This clonotype was counted only a few times. This sequence joins TRBV20-1 and TRBJ2-1, with 12 bases lining up with TRBD2. Germline CDR1 reads DFQATT; CDR2 reads SNEGSKA (reference sequence). CDR3 length equals 15 residues. With 2 bases clipped from V and 4 bases from J, the junction kept 3 bases outside the gene matches. The CDR3 spells CSARLAGGVYNEQFF. As DNA, the CDR3 is TGCAGTGCTAGACTAGCGGGGGGGGTATACAATGAGCAGTTCTTC.

This clonotype has only a few counts. The V call is TRBV28, the J call TRBJ1-1; TRBD1 is a possible D gene (5 bases). The germline V gene encodes CDR1 MDHEN and CDR2 SYDVKM. This CDR3 region has 14 residues. Trimming cost V 9 bases and J 3 bases, with 17 bases left between them. The CDR3 nucleotides read TGTGCCAGTTATGGGCGGGGGGGGTACACTGAAGCTTTCTTT. Its protein product is CASYGRGGYTEAFF.

V is TRBV6-6 and J is TRBJ1-1; D unresolved. Germline V lookup: CDR1 MNHNY, CDR2 SVGAGI (reference sequence). CDR3 size: 15 residues. The germline V and J ends were trimmed by 7 bases and 4 bases, with 19 bases remaining between them. The DNA for the CDR3 is TGTGCCAGCACCCGAGGGCTGGCAGCGGGCACTGAAGCTTTCTTT. Encoded protein: CASTRGLAAGTEAFF.

The gene calls are TRBV2 and TRBJ2-7; 9 nucleotides match TRBD1. The germline gives CDR1 SNHLY, CDR2 FYNNEI. The CDR3 consists of 14 residues. The ends lost 11 bases at V and 3 bases at J; junction bases unmatched: 11. This CDR3 reads CAGESGTGIYEQYV. CDR3 nucleotides: TGTGCCGGGGAGTCCGGGACAGGGATCTACGAGCAGTACGTC.

This clonotype was counted between two and nine times. This chain links TRBV6-2 or TRBV6-3 with TRBJ2-1, with TRBD1 matching over 9 bases. Germline CDR1 is MNHEY and CDR2 is SVGEGT. The length of the CDR3 is 13 residues. With V trimmed by 8 bases and J by 7 bases, 6 bases remained unmatched. CDR3 residues: CASLRQGENEQFF. The CDR3 DNA reads TGTGCCAGCCTTCGACAGGGGGAGAATGAGCAGTTCTTC.

This clonotype has more than one count but fewer than ten. V and J are TRBV28 and TRBJ1-2, with 12 bases lining up with TRBD1. The CDR3 totals 17 residues. J lost 4 bases, V lost 5 bases, and 11 bases had no gene match. Germline loops: CDR1 MDHEN, CDR2 SYDVKM. CDR3 residues: CASSPGGDRGRFYGYTF. The CDR3 DNA sequence: TGTGCCAGCAGTCCCGGGGGGGACAGGGGGCGCTTCTATGGCTACACCTTC.

This clonotype has ten or more counts. The rearrangement joins TRBV4-3 to TRBJ2-1; the D is unclear. Germline values: CDR1 LGHNA, CDR2 YSLEER. The CDR3 spans 16 residues. V was clipped by 0 bases and J by 0 bases, with 9 bases between them. In DNA, the CDR3 is TGCGCCAGCAGCCAAGAATCTGAGAGCTCCTACAATGAGCAGTTCTTC. Translation gives CASSQESESSYNEQFF.

This sequence joins TRBV6-5 and TRBJ2-7; 8 bases line up with TRBD2. V trimming: 6 bases; J trimming: 5 bases; junction bases outside the gene matches: 9. The CDR3 extends over 14 amino acids. The germline V gene has CDR1 MNHEY and CDR2 SVGAGI. CDR3 sequence (DNA): TGTGCCAGCAGCGCCCGGACTAGCCGCGACGAGCAGTACGTC. Translated: CASSARTSRDEQYV.

The V and J genes are TRBV6-5 and TRBJ2-1; 11 nucleotides line up with TRBD1. Trimming cost V 6 bases and J 4 bases; bases outside gene matches: 11. The CDR3 contains 17 residues. Germline V lookup: CDR1 MNHEY, CDR2 SVGAGI. The CDR3 protein is CASSSEGTGGEYNEQFF. In DNA form, the CDR3 reads TGTGCCAGCAGCTCTGAGGGGACAGGGGGGGAATACAATGAGCAGTTCTTC.

This clonotype showed up many times. V is TRBV7-3 and J is TRBJ2-1, with no clear D. The germline gives CDR1 SGHTA, CDR2 FQGTGA. This CDR3 region has 13 residues. Trimming took 4 bases from V and 10 from J, leaving 14 bases between them. In DNA form, the CDR3 reads TGTGCCAGCAGCTCGATTGCTAATGACGAGCAGTTCTTC. It specifies CASSSIANDEQFF.

This clonotype has at least ten counts. The chain is built from TRBV11-2 and TRBJ2-3, with TRBD1 identical over 11 bases. The CDR3 is made up of 15 amino acids. Germline assignment: CDR1 SGHAT and CDR2 FQNNGV. V lost 4 bases and J lost 6; bases outside the gene matches: 6. CDR3 sequence: CASSSGTGGVDTQYF. The CDR3 DNA sequence: TGTGCCAGCAGCTCCGGGACAGGGGGTGTGGATACGCAGTATTTT.

This clonotype was seen more than once but under ten times. V usage is TRBV12-3 or TRBV12-4 and J usage is TRBJ2-2; D remains ambiguous. The V and J ends lost 5 bases and 3 bases respectively, with 7 bases between them. The CDR3 runs to 13 residues. The CDR3 bases are TGTGCCAGCAGTCCCTTGCACACCGGGGAGCTGTTTTTT. Translation: CASSPLHTGELFF.

The chain is built from TRBV4-1 and TRBJ2-7; a possible D gene is TRBD2 (5 bases). CDR1 and CDR2 (germline): MGHRA, YSYEKL. Trimming pared 4 bases from V and 0 bases from J, leaving 7 bases between. CDR3 length: 13 residues. The CDR3 nucleotides are TGCGCCAGCAGCCCCGGGGACTCCTACGAGCAGTACGTC. Residues: CASSPGDSYEQYV.